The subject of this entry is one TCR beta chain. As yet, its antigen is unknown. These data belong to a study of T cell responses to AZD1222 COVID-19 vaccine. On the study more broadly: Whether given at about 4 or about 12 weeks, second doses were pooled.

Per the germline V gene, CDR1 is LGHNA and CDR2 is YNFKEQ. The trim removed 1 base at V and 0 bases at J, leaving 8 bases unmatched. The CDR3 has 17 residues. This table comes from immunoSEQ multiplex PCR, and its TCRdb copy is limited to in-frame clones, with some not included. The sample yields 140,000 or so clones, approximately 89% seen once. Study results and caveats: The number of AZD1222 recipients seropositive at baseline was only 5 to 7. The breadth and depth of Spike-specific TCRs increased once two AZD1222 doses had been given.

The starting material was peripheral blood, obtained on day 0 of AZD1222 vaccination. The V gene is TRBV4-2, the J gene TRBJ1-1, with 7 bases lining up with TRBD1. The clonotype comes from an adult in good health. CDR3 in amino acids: CASSQAQGVHMNTEAFF. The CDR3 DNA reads TGTGCCAGCAGCCAAGCTCAGGGGGTACACATGAACACTGAAGCTTTCTTT.